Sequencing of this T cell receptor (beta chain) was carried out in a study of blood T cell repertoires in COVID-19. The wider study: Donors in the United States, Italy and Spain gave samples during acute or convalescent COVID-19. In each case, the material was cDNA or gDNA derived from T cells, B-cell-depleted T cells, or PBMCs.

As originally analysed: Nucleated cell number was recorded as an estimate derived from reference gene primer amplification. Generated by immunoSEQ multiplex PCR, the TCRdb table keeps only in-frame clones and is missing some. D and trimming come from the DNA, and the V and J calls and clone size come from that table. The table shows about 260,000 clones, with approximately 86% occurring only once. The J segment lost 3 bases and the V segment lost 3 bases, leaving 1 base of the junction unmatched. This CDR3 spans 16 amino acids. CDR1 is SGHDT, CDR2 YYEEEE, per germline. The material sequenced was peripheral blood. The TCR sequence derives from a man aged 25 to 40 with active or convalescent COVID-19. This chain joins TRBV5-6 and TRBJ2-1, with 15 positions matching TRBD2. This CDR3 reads CASSWGLAGGYNEQFF. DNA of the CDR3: TGTGCCAGCAGCTGGGGACTAGCGGGGGGCTACAATGAGCAGTTCTTC.